These T cell receptor beta chains were read from a single sample in a study of CD4 T cells in relation to SARS-CoV-2 and coronaviruses. Antigens for these TCRs are unknown. Only in-frame clones appear in the TCRdb table, and some are missing; sequencing was by immunoSEQ multiplex PCR. The sample comprises some 22,000 clones, around 66% of which are singletons, and approximately 11% rests with the top ten. Sequenced: CD4+ T cells from PBMCs, cultured in vitro. The receptors were gathered from a human donor in good health. Each CDR3 is given with its conserved first and last residue. A D gene is named only where the DNA matches it firmly. The size of a clone is reported for some rows only, either as once, few or many, or as a class for expanded clones.

V gene	clone size	D gene	J gene	CDR3 protein	CDR3 DNA
TRBV3-1/TRBV3-2	-	-	TRBJ2-3	CASSQGGLDTQYF	TGTGCCAGCAGCCAAGGTGGTTTGGATACGCAGTATTTT
TRBV30	few	-	TRBJ1-5	CAWGATGRNQPQHF	TGTGCCTGGGGTGCTACAGGGCGCAATCAGCCCCAGCATTTT
TRBV7-2	once	TRBD2	TRBJ2-5	CASSLDLAGGRETQYF	TGTGCCAGCAGCTTAGATCTAGCGGGGGGGAGAGAGACCCAGTACTTC
TRBV7-2	-	-	TRBJ2-6	CASTQLGGTGANVLTF	TGTGCCAGCACCCAATTAGGGGGGACTGGGGCCAACGTCCTGACTTTC
TRBV27	-	TRBD1	TRBJ1-1	CASSPMGDRVVFF	TGTGCCAGCAGCCCCATGGGGGACAGGGTAGTTTTCTTT
TRBV11-2	-	TRBD2	TRBJ2-1	CASSRLSGGRYNEQFF	TGTGCCAGCAGCCGTCTTAGCGGGGGCCGATACAATGAGCAGTTCTTC
TRBV5-1	-	-	TRBJ2-2	CASSQAGELFF	TGCGCCAGCAGCCAGGCCGGGGAGCTGTTTTTT
TRBV4-2	few	-	TRBJ2-1	CASSQVGTRNEQFF	TGTGCCAGCAGCCAAGTAGGAACTCGGAATGAGCAGTTCTTC
TRBV5-1	-	TRBD1	TRBJ2-7	CASSLEGQGIYEQYF	TGCGCCAGCAGCTTGGAGGGACAGGGGATATACGAGCAGTACTTC
TRBV7-2	-	TRBD1	TRBJ2-5	CASSQGPGGTFWVTQYF	TGTGCCAGCAGCCAAGGCCCAGGGGGTACTTTTTGGGTGACCCAGTACTTC
TRBV16	-	-	TRBJ2-2	CASSQSRTGELFF	TGTGCCAGCAGCCAATCAAGGACCGGGGAGCTGTTTTTT
TRBV29-1	-	-	TRBJ2-7	CSVGGELYEQYF	TGCAGCGTTGGTGGCGAGCTCTACGAGCAGTACTTC
TRBV2	-	-	TRBJ1-4	CASSEARGQNEKLFF	TGTGCCAGCAGTGAAGCGCGAGGGCAGAATGAAAAACTGTTTTTT
TRBV2	-	-	TRBJ1-2	CASSVVSGRYGYTF	TGTGCCAGCAGCGTTGTGTCAGGCCGATATGGCTACACCTTC
TRBV5-1	-	-	TRBJ2-1	CASSLGGGPTYNEQFF	TGCGCCAGCAGCTTGGGAGGGGGGCCTACCTACAATGAGCAGTTCTTC
TRBV3-1/TRBV3-2	-	TRBD2	TRBJ2-1	CASSPDPSGRSNEQFF	TGTGCCAGCAGCCCCGACCCTAGCGGGAGGTCCAATGAGCAGTTCTTC
TRBV5-1	-	-	TRBJ1-6	CASSLVDNSPLHF	TGCGCCAGCAGCTTGGTAGATAATTCACCCCTCCACTTT
TRBV6-4	once	TRBD2	TRBJ2-1	CASSDSVGAGGRNNEQFF	TGTGCCAGCAGTGACTCAGTGGGAGCGGGAGGGAGAAATAATGAGCAGTTCTTC
TRBV5-4	few	TRBD1	TRBJ2-7	CASSRKQGANEQYF	TGTGCCAGCAGTAGGAAACAGGGGGCCAACGAGCAGTACTTC
TRBV6-2/TRBV6-3	-	-	TRBJ2-7	CASSHPPTPGQYF	TGTGCCAGCAGTCACCCCCCCACCCCCGGGCAGTACTTC
TRBV2	-	TRBD1	TRBJ1-5	CASSEAGGGGNQPQHF	TGTGCCAGCAGTGAAGCCGGAGGGGGCGGCAATCAGCCCCAGCATTTT
TRBV11-3	-	-	TRBJ2-1	CASSSIPGAGEQFF	TGTGCCAGCAGCTCTATCCCAGGGGCGGGAGAGCAGTTCTTC
TRBV10-3	-	-	TRBJ1-2	CATAASVMGGYTF	TGTGCCACCGCGGCCTCCGTCATGGGTGGCTACACCTTC
TRBV10-3	-	-	TRBJ1-1	CAISESAPWQNANTEAFF	TGTGCCATCAGTGAGTCGGCCCCATGGCAAAATGCGAACACTGAAGCTTTCTTT
TRBV30	-	-	TRBJ1-2	CAVTGRGYTF	TGTGCCGTAACCGGGCGCGGCTACACCTTC
TRBV9	few	-	TRBJ1-3	CASSGYLDTFSGNTIYF	TGTGCCAGCAGCGGATACCTTGACACTTTCTCTGGAAACACCATATATTTT
TRBV5-8	-	-	TRBJ2-7	CASSVDFGTSGSYEQYF	TGTGCCAGCAGCGTTGACTTCGGGACATCCGGCTCCTACGAGCAGTACTTC
TRBV30	few	-	TRBJ1-2	CAWSGDTSNYGYTF	TGTGCCTGGAGTGGGGACACCTCTAACTATGGCTACACCTTC
TRBV21-1	-	-	TRBJ1-1	CASTRGRAREAFF	TGTGCCAGCACCAGGGGCAGGGCTCGGGAAGCTTTCTTT
TRBV4-1	few	TRBD1	TRBJ2-1	CASSQIEGAINEQFF	TGCGCCAGCAGCCAAATTGAGGGGGCGATCAATGAGCAGTTCTTC
TRBV6-1	-	TRBD1	TRBJ2-7	CASSDPTGGGSYEQYF	TGTGCCAGCAGTGACCCGACAGGGGGCGGTTCCTACGAGCAGTACTTC
TRBV4-1	-	-	TRBJ1-3	CASSPWGAGVRNTIYF	TGCGCCAGCAGCCCCTGGGGGGCCGGGGTTCGAAACACCATATATTTT
TRBV9	-	-	TRBJ1-6	CASSVGPHGSDSPLHF	TGTGCCAGCAGCGTAGGGCCCCACGGGAGCGATTCACCCCTCCACTTT
TRBV4-1	-	-	TRBJ2-7	CASSQGPRPGSGEQYF	TGCGCCAGCAGCCAAGGACCCCGTCCCGGGAGTGGGGAGCAGTACTTC
TRBV2	-	TRBD1	TRBJ1-2	CASSPSRDRVGGYTF	TGTGCCAGCAGCCCTAGTCGGGACAGGGTGGGTGGCTACACCTTC
TRBV18	large	-	TRBJ2-7	CASSPQQENYEQYF	TGTGCCAGCTCACCCCAACAGGAGAATTACGAGCAGTACTTC
TRBV5-4	-	TRBD2	TRBJ2-7	CASSPLAGGLEQYF	TGTGCCAGCAGCCCACTAGCGGGGGGGCTCGAGCAGTACTTC
TRBV7-3	-	-	TRBJ2-1	CASSFNSYNEQFF	TGTGCCAGCAGTTTTAACAGCTACAATGAGCAGTTCTTC
TRBV28	-	TRBD1	TRBJ1-5	CASREGASNQPQHF	TGTGCCAGCAGGGAGGGGGCTAGCAATCAGCCCCAGCATTTT
TRBV10-2	few	-	TRBJ1-6	CASSERVSNSPLHF	TGCGCCAGCAGTGAGAGGGTTTCTAATTCACCCCTCCACTTT
TRBV9	-	-	TRBJ2-6	CASSPWTGANVLTF	TGTGCCAGCAGCCCTTGGACTGGGGCCAACGTCCTGACTTTC
TRBV19	few	-	TRBJ1-3	CASSLLESGNTIYF	TGTGCCAGTAGCCTCTTAGAATCTGGAAACACCATATATTTT